The rows below give T cell receptor beta chains drawn from one sample of a study of blood T cells in healthy people across ages. A single record per CDR3 protein comes from TCRdb applying MiXCR to the 5' RACE reads. The sample includes 1.5 million to 2 million distinct CDR3 sequences, around 36% of them seen just once. The sequencing sample was made of blood. The receptors were gathered from a woman in her twenties or thirties in good health. Both conserved end residues are part of each CDR3. D genes are given only for firm matches. Only some rows state a clone size, as once, few, many or a class for expanded clones.

abundance | j_gene | len | d_gene | v_gene | CDR3aa | CDR3nt
- | TRBJ2-1 | 14 | - | TRBV2 | CASTSPSSYNEQFF | TGTGCCAGCACCTCGCCCAGCTCCTACAATGAGCAGTTCTTC
- | TRBJ1-6 | 16 | - | TRBV3-1 | CASSQEPGGKGSPLHF | TGTGCCAGCAGCCAAGAACCCGGGGGAAAGGGTTCACCCCTCCACTTT
few | TRBJ2-7 | 15 | TRBD2 | TRBV29-1 | CSVAGLGEGLYEQYF | TGCAGCGTTGCTGGGTTGGGGGAGGGCTTGTACGAGCAGTACTTC
few | TRBJ2-5 | 16 | TRBD2 | TRBV28 | CASSRPASGRRETQYF | TGTGCCAGCAGTAGACCCGCTAGCGGGAGGCGAGAGACCCAGTACTTC
- | TRBJ2-1 | 16 | TRBD2 | TRBV3-1 | CASSPSGGAWYNEQFF | TGTGCCAGCAGCCCTAGCGGGGGGGCTTGGTACAATGAGCAGTTCTTC
- | TRBJ2-7 | 14 | TRBD2 | TRBV2 | CASIGGGSSYEQYF | TGTGCCAGCATCGGCGGGGGGAGCTCCTACGAGCAGTACTTC
- | TRBJ2-3 | 15 | - | TRBV20-1 | CSARGLTGGTDTQYF | TGCAGTGCTAGAGGGTTGACGGGGGGCACAGATACGCAGTATTTT
few | TRBJ2-3 | 16 | TRBD2 | TRBV11-2 | CASSGLAGENTDTQYF | TGTGCCAGCAGCGGACTAGCGGGGGAAAACACAGATACGCAGTATTTT
- | TRBJ2-7 | 14 | - | TRBV12-3/TRBV12-4 | CASRRGGSSYEQYF | TGTGCCAGCAGGCGAGGGGGAAGCTCCTACGAGCAGTACTTC
- | TRBJ2-3 | 13 | - | TRBV2 | CAGSEVGEDTQYF | TGTGCCGGCAGTGAAGTAGGTGAAGATACGCAGTATTTT
- | TRBJ2-3 | 15 | - | TRBV24-1 | CATSDPRGATDTQYF | TGTGCCACCAGTGATCCTCGGGGGGCTACAGATACGCAGTATTTT
- | TRBJ2-1 | 15 | TRBD2 | TRBV7-3 | CASSSWTRSNTEQFF | TGTGCCAGCAGCTCATGGACTAGGTCGAATACTGAGCAGTTCTTC
- | TRBJ1-2 | 14 | TRBD1 | TRBV10-3 | CAINRSGGDYGYTF | TGTGCCATCAATCGGTCAGGGGGCGACTATGGCTACACCTTC
- | TRBJ2-7 | 14 | TRBD2 | TRBV20-1 | CGARRREGAYEQYF | TGCGGTGCTAGGCGGCGGGAGGGGGCCTACGAGCAGTACTTC
- | TRBJ2-3 | 13 | - | TRBV12-3/TRBV12-4 | CASRNPPEDTQYF | TGTGCCAGCAGAAACCCCCCAGAAGATACGCAGTATTTT
few | TRBJ1-4 | 15 | - | TRBV5-5 | CASSPLWRGDEKLFF | TGTGCCAGCAGCCCCCTCTGGAGGGGGGATGAAAAACTGTTTTTT
many | TRBJ2-7 | 14 | TRBD2 | TRBV7-6 | CASSLDAGGGEQYF | TGTGCCAGCAGCCTGGACGCGGGGGGAGGCGAGCAGTACTTC